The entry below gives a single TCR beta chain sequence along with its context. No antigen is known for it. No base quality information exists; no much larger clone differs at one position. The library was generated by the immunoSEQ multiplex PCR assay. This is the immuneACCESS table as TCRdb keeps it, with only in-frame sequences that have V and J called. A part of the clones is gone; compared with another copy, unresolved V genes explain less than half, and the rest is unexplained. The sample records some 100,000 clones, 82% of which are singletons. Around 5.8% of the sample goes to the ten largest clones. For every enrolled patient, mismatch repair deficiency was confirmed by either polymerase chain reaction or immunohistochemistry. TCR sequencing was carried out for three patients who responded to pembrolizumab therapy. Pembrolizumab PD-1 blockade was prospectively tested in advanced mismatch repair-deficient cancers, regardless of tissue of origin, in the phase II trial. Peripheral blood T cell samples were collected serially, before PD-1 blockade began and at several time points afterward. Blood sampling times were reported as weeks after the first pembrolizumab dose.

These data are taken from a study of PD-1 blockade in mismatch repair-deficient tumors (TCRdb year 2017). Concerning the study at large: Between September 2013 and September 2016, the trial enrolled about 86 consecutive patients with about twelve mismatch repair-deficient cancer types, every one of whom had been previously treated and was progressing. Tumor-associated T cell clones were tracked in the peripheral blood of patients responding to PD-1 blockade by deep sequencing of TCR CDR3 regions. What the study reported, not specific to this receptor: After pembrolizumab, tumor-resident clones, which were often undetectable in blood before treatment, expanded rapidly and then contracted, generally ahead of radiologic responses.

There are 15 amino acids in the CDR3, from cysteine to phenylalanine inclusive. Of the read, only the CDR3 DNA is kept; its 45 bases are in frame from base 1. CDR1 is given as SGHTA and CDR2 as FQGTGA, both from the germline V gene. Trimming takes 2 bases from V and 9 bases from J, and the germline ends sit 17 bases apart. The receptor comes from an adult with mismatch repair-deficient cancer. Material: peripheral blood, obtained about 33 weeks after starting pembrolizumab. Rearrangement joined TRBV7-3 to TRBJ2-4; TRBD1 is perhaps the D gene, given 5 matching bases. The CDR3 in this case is CASSLGAGSLSIQYF. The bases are TGTGCCAGCAGCTTAGGGGCAGGAAGCCTAAGCATTCAGTACTTC.